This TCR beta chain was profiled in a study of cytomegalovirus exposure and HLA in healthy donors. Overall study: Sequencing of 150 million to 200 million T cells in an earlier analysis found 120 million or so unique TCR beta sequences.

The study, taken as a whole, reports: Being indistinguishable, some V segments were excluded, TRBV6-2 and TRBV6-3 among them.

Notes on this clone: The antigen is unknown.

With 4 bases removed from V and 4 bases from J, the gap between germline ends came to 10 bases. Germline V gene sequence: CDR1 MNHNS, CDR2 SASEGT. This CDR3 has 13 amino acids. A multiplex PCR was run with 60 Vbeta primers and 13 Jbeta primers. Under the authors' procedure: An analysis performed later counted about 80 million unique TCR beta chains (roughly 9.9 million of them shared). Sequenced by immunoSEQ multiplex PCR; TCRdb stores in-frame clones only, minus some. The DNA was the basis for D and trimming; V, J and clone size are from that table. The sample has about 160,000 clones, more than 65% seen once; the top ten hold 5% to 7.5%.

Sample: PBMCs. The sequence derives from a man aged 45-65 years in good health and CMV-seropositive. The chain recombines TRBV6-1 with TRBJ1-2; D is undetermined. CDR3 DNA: TGTGCCAGCAGTGGGAGCAGTGGCTATGGCTACACCTTC. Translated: CASSGSSGYGYTF.